These 13 T cell receptor beta chains were all obtained from the same sample, sequenced in a study of blood T cell repertoires in COVID-19. The data were produced by immunoSEQ multiplex PCR, yet TCRdb's version contains in-frame clones alone and is incomplete. The sample carries approximately 73,000 clones, about 89% recorded once. Sequencing used peripheral blood. These receptors were obtained from a woman aged 55-70 years with acute or convalescent COVID-19.

The chain links TRBV15 to TRBJ1-2; 10 positions agree with TRBD1. Germline V gene data show CDR1 as LNHNV and CDR2 as YYDKDF (reference sequence). The CDR3 runs 15 residues. The ends lost 5 bases at V and 6 bases at J; junction bases unmatched: 9. The CDR3 reads CATSDVTGGFDGYTF. In DNA, the CDR3 is TGTGCCACCAGCGATGTGACAGGGGGCTTCGATGGCTACACCTTC.

This clone was recorded once. The chain recombines TRBV18 with TRBJ2-4; possibly TRBD1 for D (6 bases). This CDR3 has 14 residues. From germline, CDR1 is KGHSH and CDR2 LQKENI. Trimming shortened V by 1 base and J by 3 bases, and 7 bases separated the two germline ends. CDR3 sequence: CASSPLQGKNIQYF. CDR3 DNA: TGTGCCAGCTCACCACTACAGGGCAAAAACATTCAGTACTTC.

The chain uses TRBV28 and TRBJ1-4; 9 positions match TRBD1. CDR3 length equals 13 residues. J was trimmed by 7 bases and V by 11 bases; bases with no gene match: 8. CDR1 and CDR2 from the germline V gene are MDHEN and SYDVKM. The CDR3 DNA reads TGTGCCGGGAAGACAGGGGGGGGTGAAAAACTGTTTTTT. It is translated as CAGKTGGGEKLFF.

This clone occurred once. J is TRBJ1-2 and V is TRBV4-3; D ambiguous. CDR1 and CDR2 from the germline V gene are LGHNA and YSLEER. Trimming removed 2 bases from V and 2 bases from J, with 12 bases in between. The CDR3 spans 15 residues. In DNA, the CDR3 is TGCGCCAGCAGCCAACAAAGCGCCGAGAACTATGGCTACACCTTC. Its translation is CASSQQSAENYGYTF.

This clone was counted once. The chain couples TRBV9 to TRBJ2-1; no clear D. Germline V CDR1 and CDR2: SGDLS, YYNGEE. With 0 bases removed from V and 0 bases from J, the gap between germline ends came to 7 bases. The CDR3 is 15 amino acids. The CDR3 reads CASSVGASSYNEQFF. The CDR3 region has the DNA TGTGCCAGCAGCGTAGGAGCGAGCTCCTACAATGAGCAGTTCTTC.

CDR3 bases: TGTGCCAGCAGCCCAGACAGGGGATCCACTGAAGCTTTCTTT. Translation: CASSPDRGSTEAFF. The V call is TRBV2, the J call TRBJ1-1; 8 bases align to TRBD1. V shed 6 bases and J 4 bases; nucleotides not matched to a gene: 7. CDR1 SNHLY and CDR2 FYNNEI come from the germline V gene. The length of the CDR3 is 14 residues.

The gene calls are TRBV5-5 and TRBJ2-7, with TRBD1 identical over 9 bases. This CDR3 has 15 amino acids. V was pared by 3 bases and J by 4 bases, with 8 bases of the junction left unmatched. Germline-derived CDR1 and CDR2 are SGHKS and YYEKEE (reference sequence). The CDR3 spells CASSSAGTGPYEQYF. The CDR3 DNA is TGTGCCAGCAGCTCGGCCGGGACAGGGCCGTACGAGCAGTACTTC.

The rearrangement uses TRBV7-2 and TRBJ1-5; no clear D. This CDR3 region has 15 residues. Between the trimmed V and J ends, which lost 2 bases and 0 bases, there was a span of 8 bases. The germline V gene encodes CDR1 SGHTA and CDR2 FQGNSA. The CDR3 nucleotides are TGTGCCAGCAGCTTAATGGAGGATAGCAATCAGCCCCAGCATTTT. This translates into CASSLMEDSNQPQHF.

This clone showed up just once. This chain links TRBV7-8 with TRBJ1-1, with TRBD1 identical over 7 bases. CDR3 size: 15 residues. Per germline, CDR1 SGHVS and CDR2 FQNEAQ. With V trimmed by 0 bases and J by 3 bases, 4 bases remained unmatched. CDR3 coding DNA: TGTGCCAGCAGCTTAGCGTACACAGGGGACACTGAAGCTTTCTTT. This codes for CASSLAYTGDTEAFF.

V is TRBV7-3 and J is TRBJ1-1, with 8 bases fitting TRBD1. The CDR3 consists of 16 residues. V lost 5 bases and J lost 1; bases outside the gene matches: 9. Germline CDR1 is SGHTA and CDR2 is FQGTGA. In DNA form, the CDR3 reads TGTGCCAGCAGCACTGGTTCCGGGACAGGGAACACTGAAGCTTTCTTT. It codes for CASSTGSGTGNTEAFF.

This clone has just one count. The chain uses TRBV9 and TRBJ1-3; 8 bases match TRBD1. CDR1 and CDR2 from the germline V gene are SGDLS and YYNGEE. V shed 0 bases and J 4 bases; nucleotides not matched to a gene: 3. The CDR3 loop spans 15 amino acids. CDR3 sequence (DNA): TGTGCCAGCAGCGTAGGGGCAGGGGGCGGAAACACCATATATTTT. Protein: CASSVGAGGGNTIYF.

This chain uses TRBV2 with TRBJ1-4; 9 bases agree with TRBD1. Looked up from germline, CDR1 is SNHLY and CDR2 is FYNNEI. Trimming removed 8 bases from V and 6 bases from J; junction bases left unmatched: 7. The CDR3 totals 14 residues. CDR3: CASHRGLEDEKLFF. As DNA, the CDR3 is TGTGCCAGCCACAGGGGGCTAGAGGATGAAAAACTGTTTTTT.

This sequence joins TRBV28 and TRBJ1-2; 9 bases match TRBD1. This CDR3 is built from 15 residues. Germline V gene sequence: CDR1 MDHEN, CDR2 SYDVKM. J gave up 4 bases and V 4 bases, and 7 bases lay outside the gene matches. The CDR3 bases are TGTGCCAGCAGTTCCCGGGACAGGGCGGGCTATGGCTACACCTTC. It encodes CASSSRDRAGYGYTF.